This TCR beta chain was recovered during a study of shared clonotypes between healthy human individuals. Turning to the study itself: Donors had three CD4 naive, three CD4 memory, two CD8 naive and one CD8 memory plate apiece.

Worth noting for this clone: Antigen specificity is unknown. The sample has other DNA sequences that encode this CDR3 too.

Only in-frame clones appear in the TCRdb table, and some are missing; sequencing was by immunoSEQ multiplex PCR. The sample lists over 2 million clones; 85% to 95% were seen once. Germline CDR1 is MNHEY and CDR2 is SVGAGI. The V end lost 9 bases, the J end lost 7 bases, and 13 bases lay between the germline ends. The CDR3 runs 11 residues. The study's findings and limits: An effect of sequencing depth on clonotype sharing among donors was expected. Clonotype sharing across a handful of donors was observed for about 5.5% of naive CD4 clonotypes.

Sequenced: naive CD4+ T cells sorted from blood. Subset noted: CD45RA+ positively selected. The chain links TRBV6-5 to TRBJ2-7, with TRBD2 as a possible D gene (7 bases). The source of this sequence is a man aged 18 to 30 in good health. The CDR3 nucleotides read TGTGCCAGTAGAAGGGGGGGGGAGCAGTACTTC. Encoded protein: CASRRGGEQYF.